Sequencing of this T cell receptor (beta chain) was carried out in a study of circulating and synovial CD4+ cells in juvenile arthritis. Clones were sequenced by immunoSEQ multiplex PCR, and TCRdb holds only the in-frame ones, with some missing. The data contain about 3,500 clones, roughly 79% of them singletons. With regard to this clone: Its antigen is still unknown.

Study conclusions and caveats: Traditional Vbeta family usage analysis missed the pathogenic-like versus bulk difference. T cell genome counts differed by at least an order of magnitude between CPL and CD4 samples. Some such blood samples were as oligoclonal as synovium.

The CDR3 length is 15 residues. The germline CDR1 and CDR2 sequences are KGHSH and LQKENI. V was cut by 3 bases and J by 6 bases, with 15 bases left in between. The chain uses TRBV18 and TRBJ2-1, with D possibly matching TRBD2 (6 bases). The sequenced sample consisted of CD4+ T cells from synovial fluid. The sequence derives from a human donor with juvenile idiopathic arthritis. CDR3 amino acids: CASSPVSGVGNEQFF. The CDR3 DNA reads TGTGCCAGCTCACCCGTTTCGGGGGTGGGCAATGAGCAGTTCTTC.